This entry concerns a single T cell receptor (beta chain). Its antigen is unidentified. The V segment lost 2 bases and the J segment 5 bases; nucleotides outside the gene matches: 8. Germline CDR1 and CDR2: MDHEN and SYDVKM. The CDR3 spans 16 residues. Only CD45RO-negative cells positively selected for CCR7 counted as naive CD8 cells, so terminally differentiated effector memory CD45RA+ cells were excluded. The data stem from a study of shared clonotypes between healthy human individuals. Findings and limits, study-wide: A limitation of the genetic and exposure-history diversity represented arose from few donors. Among several donors, approximately 5% of naive CD4 clonotypes were found in common.

The assay used deep level. Clones were sequenced by immunoSEQ multiplex PCR, and TCRdb holds only the in-frame ones, with some missing. Among hundreds of thousands of clones listed, 80% to 95% were seen once. The sample was naive CD8+ T cells sorted from blood. This TCR came from a man younger than 40 in good health. This rearrangement joins TRBV28 to TRBJ2-1, with TRBD2 matching over 8 bases. In DNA form, the CDR3 reads TGTGCCAGCAGTTTAACCCGGGAGGGAGTTCACAATGAGCAGTTCTTC. Its translation: CASSLTREGVHNEQFF.